These 32 T cell receptor beta chains were sequenced from one sample in a study of identifying expanded T cells in peripheral blood (dated by TCRdb to about 2019). Library preparation employed the immunoSEQ multiplex PCR assay. TCRdb stores this immuneACCESS table with in-frame sequences only. Part of the clones is absent; in the studies checked, under half of the shortfall reflects unresolved V genes, and no reason is known for the rest. The sample table lists about 54,000 clones, roughly 89% of them with a count of one. The ten largest account for around 3.5% of the sample. The specimen was blood. These receptors originate from a person aged 18 to 69 in good health.

This chain joins TRBV27 and TRBJ2-2, with TRBD2 identical over 13 bases. The CDR3 contains 15 residues. Germline V CDR1 and CDR2: MNHEY, SMNVEV (reference sequence). V trimming: 6 bases; J trimming: 6 bases; junction bases outside the gene matches: 4. The CDR3 coding sequence is TGTGCCAGCAGACTGGGACTAGCGGGATCCGGGGAGCTGTTTTTT. Amino acid sequence: CASRLGLAGSGELFF.

This clone was seen just once. The CDR3 reads CASSWQGGNQETQYF. Written as DNA, the CDR3 is TGCGCCAGCAGCTGGCAGGGGGGAAACCAAGAGACCCAGTACTTC. The chain links TRBV5-1 to TRBJ2-5, with a possible D match to TRBD1 (7 bases). Germline V lookup: CDR1 SGHRS, CDR2 YFSETQ. V gave up 3 bases and J gave up 0 bases, with 12 bases separating them. CDR3 length equals 15 residues. The full variable domain, in which reference TRBV5-1 and TRBJ2-5 provide the parts outside the CDR3, is KAGVTQTPRYLIKTRGQQVTLSCSPISGHRSVSWYQQTPGQGLQFLFEYFSETQRNKGNFPGRFSGRQFSNSRSEMNVSTLELGDSALYLCASSWQGGNQETQYFGPGTRLLVL.

This clone has a handful of counts. The chain has TRBV7-9 and TRBJ1-2, with unresolved D. The length of the CDR3 is 14 residues. Trimming left V 2 bases short and J 2 bases short, with 9 bases between. Germline V CDR1 and CDR2: SEHNR, FQNEAQ (reference sequence). For the CDR3, the DNA is TGTGCCAGCAGCTTAAAGCAAGGGAACTATGGCTACACCTTC. Its translation: CASSLKQGNYGYTF.

The chain recombines TRBV7-8 with TRBJ2-2; 8 positions match TRBD1. The V and J ends lost 5 bases and 6 bases, in that order; junction bases with no gene match: 14. Germline loops: CDR1 SGHVS, CDR2 FQNEAQ. The CDR3 loop spans 17 amino acids. The CDR3 nucleotides read TGTGCCAGCAGCCAAAGTTCCCAGGGGGCAGCTGCCGGGGAGCTGTTTTTT. It is translated as CASSQSSQGAAAGELFF. Complete variable domain (other parts from reference TRBV7-8 and TRBJ2-2): GAGVSQSPRYKVAKRGQDVALRCDPISGHVSLFWYQQALGQGPEFLTYFQNEAQLDKSGLPSDRFFAERPEGSVSTLKIQRTQQEDSAVYLCASSQSSQGAAAGELFFGEGSRLTVL.

The chain links TRBV13 to TRBJ2-7; 8 nucleotides match TRBD2. The CDR3 runs 14 residues. Germline V lookup: CDR1 PRHDT, CDR2 FYEKMQ (reference sequence). Losses at the gene ends were 3 bases for V and 4 bases for J; bases not matched to a gene: 5. CDR3 nucleotide sequence: TGTGCCAGCAGCTTCGGACTAGCTGGTTACGAGCAGTACTTC. Translating it yields CASSFGLAGYEQYF.

The chain has TRBV19 and TRBJ1-5; tentative D call: TRBD1 (5 bases). The CDR3 length is 15 residues. With 6 bases removed from V and 6 bases from J, the gap between germline ends came to 18 bases. The germline V gene encodes CDR1 LNHDA and CDR2 SQIVND (reference sequence). The CDR3 reads CASRGPPGRGQPQHF. CDR3 DNA: TGTGCCAGTAGGGGACCTCCAGGGAGGGGTCAGCCCCAGCATTTT.

The chain has TRBV28 and TRBJ1-5, with 8 bases identical to TRBD1. Germline CDR1 reads MDHEN; CDR2 reads SYDVKM. V dropped 4 bases and J dropped 3; count of bases not matched to a gene: 5. The length of the CDR3 is 15 residues. The CDR3 DNA reads as TGTGCCAGCAGTTACAGGGGGGTTTACAATCAGCCCCAGCATTTT. It encodes CASSYRGVYNQPQHF.

The gene calls are TRBV18 and TRBJ2-7; no clear D gene. Germline CDR1 reads KGHSH; CDR2 reads LQKENI. V lost 4 bases and J 5 bases, leaving 12 bases between the germline ends. This CDR3 comprises 13 residues. As DNA, the CDR3 is TGTGCCAGCTCACAGACTGATCGGCACGAGCAGTACTTC. It translates to CASSQTDRHEQYF. Complete variable domain (other parts from reference TRBV18 and TRBJ2-7): NAGVMQNPRHLVRRRGQEARLRCSPMKGHSHVYWYRQLPEEGLKFMVYLQKENIIDESGMPKERFSAEFPKEGPSILRIQQVVRGDSAAYFCASSQTDRHEQYFGPGTRLTVT.

In DNA form, the CDR3 reads TGTGCCAGCGGGTTGGCGCTGGGCACTGAAGCTTTCTTT. Translated, it gives CASGLALGTEAFF. This chain connects TRBV7-2 to TRBJ1-1; D gene ambiguous. CDR3 length: 13 residues. Germline values: CDR1 SGHTA, CDR2 FQGNSA. With 8 bases removed from V and 4 bases from J, the gap between germline ends came to 14 bases.

This chain uses TRBV29-1 with TRBJ1-5; maybe TRBD1 (6 bases). The CDR3 runs to 15 residues. The V gene's germline CDR1 is SQVTM and CDR2 ANQGSEA. Trimming removed 4 bases from V and 8 bases from J, with 21 bases in between. Here the CDR3 DNA reads TGCAGCGTTGGGGTTGGGGGCAGCAGACAGGAGCCCCAGCATTTT. Amino acids: CSVGVGGSRQEPQHF.

The V gene is TRBV28, the J gene TRBJ1-5, with a weak D call TRBD1 (6 bases). Per germline, CDR1 MDHEN and CDR2 SYDVKM. This CDR3 has 11 residues. In DNA form, the CDR3 reads TGTGCAGGGGGTTCTAATCAGCCCCAGCATTTT. Translating gives CAGGSNQPQHF. Variable domain in full (rest from reference TRBV28 and TRBJ1-5): DVKVTQSSRYLVKRTGEKVFLECVQDMDHENMFWYRQDPGLGLRLIYFSYDVKMKEKGDIPEGYSVSREKKERFSLILESASTNQTSMYLCAGGSNQPQHFGDGTRLSIL.

The genes are TRBV5-1 and TRBJ1-2; weak D call: TRBD1 (5 bases). The CDR3 contains 14 residues. The germline gives CDR1 SGHRS, CDR2 YFSETQ. The germline V and J ends were trimmed by 4 bases and 8 bases, with 18 bases remaining between them. The chain's CDR3 is CASSAVPGEEGYTF. As DNA, the CDR3 is TGCGCCAGCAGCGCGGTACCGGGGGAGGAGGGCTACACCTTC. Based on the CDR3 plus reference TRBV5-1 and TRBJ1-2, the full variable domain is KAGVTQTPRYLIKTRGQQVTLSCSPISGHRSVSWYQQTPGQGLQFLFEYFSETQRNKGNFPGRFSGRQFSNSRSEMNVSTLELGDSALYLCASSAVPGEEGYTFGSGTRLTVV.

The J gene is TRBJ2-5, the V gene TRBV7-9, with D possibly matching TRBD2 (5 bases). There are 13 residues in the CDR3. V lost 5 bases and J 6 bases, leaving 13 bases between the germline ends. CDR1 and CDR2 from the germline V gene are SEHNR and FQNEAQ (reference sequence). The CDR3 reads CASSLSRRKTQYF. Here the CDR3 DNA reads TGTGCCAGCAGCCTTAGCCGGAGGAAGACCCAGTACTTC.

The chain employs TRBV18 and TRBJ2-1, with D possibly called TRBD1 or TRBD2 (6 bases each). CDR1 and CDR2 (germline): KGHSH, LQKENI. V lost 4 bases to trimming and J lost 11 bases, with 30 bases between them. The CDR3 loop spans 18 amino acids. DNA of the CDR3: TGTGCCAGCTCACTTTCGGGGGCTCAAGGGAGACCCGGCGGTAAGCAGTTCTTC. This gives the protein CASSLSGAQGRPGGKQFF.

The chain combines TRBV2 with TRBJ1-1, with D perhaps matching TRBD1 (5 bases). Germline CDR1 and CDR2: SNHLY and FYNNEI. Deletions cut 6 bases from V and 5 bases from J, with 16 bases between. CDR3 length: 14 residues. CDR3 coding DNA: TGTGCCAGCAGAATAGACAGTGGGGAGACTGAAGCTTTCTTT. It encodes CASRIDSGETEAFF.

The rearrangement joins TRBV27 to TRBJ2-1; 7 nucleotides agree with TRBD1. CDR1 MNHEY and CDR2 SMNVEV come from the germline V gene (reference sequence). With 1 base clipped from V and 6 bases from J, the junction kept 3 bases outside the gene matches. The CDR3 covers 14 residues. CDR3 sequence: CASSLYRDSNEQFF. The CDR3, as DNA: TGTGCCAGCAGTTTATATAGGGACAGCAATGAGCAGTTCTTC.

The chain links TRBV15 to TRBJ2-3; D is perhaps TRBD2 (6 bases). The V end was cut by 3 bases, the J end by 2 bases, with 15 bases between. Germline CDR1 is LNHNV and CDR2 is YYDKDF (reference sequence). This CDR3 contains 16 residues. The CDR3 DNA reads TGTGCCACCAGCAGGTTTGGCGGAGGGAACACAGATACGCAGTATTTT. Amino acid sequence: CATSRFGGGNTDTQYF.

The chain uses TRBV30 and TRBJ1-5; D not resolved. This CDR3 contains 15 residues. V was trimmed by 0 bases and J by 3 bases, leaving 12 bases between them. Looked up from germline, CDR1 is GTSNPN and CDR2 is SVGIG (reference sequence). The CDR3 DNA reads as TGTGCCTGGAGTGTACTGAGTGGGAACAATCAGCCCCAGCATTTT. The encoded protein is CAWSVLSGNNQPQHF.

This chain links TRBV7-9 with TRBJ1-2; weak D call: TRBD1 (6 bases). The length of the CDR3 is 12 residues. Germline V gives CDR1 SEHNR, CDR2 FQNEAQ (reference sequence). The V and J ends lost 8 bases and 0 bases respectively, with 7 bases between them. The CDR3 nucleotides read TGTGCCAGCGGACAGTCTAACTATGGCTACACCTTC. As protein: CASGQSNYGYTF.

In DNA, the CDR3 is TGTGCCAGCAGCTTAGCGGGACGGGACAGTAATTCACCCCTCCACTTT. As protein: CASSLAGRDSNSPLHF. This chain links TRBV11-1 with TRBJ1-6; TRBD1 aligns across 7 bases. The ends lost 0 bases at V and 6 bases at J; junction bases unmatched: 5. CDR1 is SGHAT, CDR2 FQDESV, per germline (reference sequence). CDR3 size: 16 residues.

The rearrangement links TRBV2 to TRBJ1-6; tentatively, D is TRBD1 (5 bases). The V end was cut by 3 bases, the J end by 0 bases, with 12 bases between. The CDR3 runs to 17 residues. The V gene's germline CDR1 is SNHLY and CDR2 FYNNEI. This chain's CDR3 is CASSEHQGSSYNSPLHF. Here the CDR3 DNA reads TGTGCCAGCAGTGAGCATCAGGGCAGCTCCTATAATTCACCCCTCCACTTT.

The rearrangement links TRBV2 to TRBJ2-7; D not resolved. The CDR3 has 11 amino acids. The V and J ends lost 4 bases and 10 bases respectively, with 11 bases between them. Germline CDR1 and CDR2: SNHLY and FYNNEI. The CDR3 region is CASSGGGTQYF. The CDR3 DNA reads TGTGCCAGCAGTGGAGGTGGTACCCAGTACTTC.

The V gene is TRBV4-3, the J gene TRBJ1-4, with TRBD1 as a possible D gene (5 bases). The CDR3 extends over 16 amino acids. V lost 3 bases and J 8 bases, leaving 19 bases between the germline ends. Germline values: CDR1 LGHNA, CDR2 YSLEER. The CDR3 sequence: CASSHEGSREPEKLFF. CDR3 nucleotides: TGCGCCAGCAGCCATGAAGGGAGCAGGGAGCCGGAAAAACTGTTTTTT.

The rearrangement uses TRBV6-6 and TRBJ2-3, with 7 bases matching TRBD2. CDR3 length equals 16 residues. Germline CDR1 is MNHNY and CDR2 is SVGAGI (reference sequence). J lost 0 bases, V lost 4 bases, and 7 bases had no gene match. CDR3 DNA: TGTGCCAGCAGTTTTCGACTAGCTGGGAGCACAGATACGCAGTATTTT. Protein product: CASSFRLAGSTDTQYF.

The CDR3 loop is CASSVQEQKPNTGELFF. CDR3 DNA: TGTGCCAGCAGCGTACAGGAACAAAAACCGAACACCGGGGAGCTGTTTTTT. This chain uses TRBV9 with TRBJ2-2; D not resolved. CDR3 size: 17 residues. Germline-derived CDR1 and CDR2 are SGDLS and YYNGEE. Trimming removed 1 base from V and 0 bases from J, with 13 bases in between. Variable domain in full (rest from reference TRBV9 and TRBJ2-2): DSGVTQTPKHLITATGQRVTLRCSPRSGDLSVYWYQQSLDQGLQFLIQYYNGEERAKGNILERFSAQQFPDLHSELNLSSLELGDSALYFCASSVQEQKPNTGELFFGEGSRLTVL.

V gene TRBV5-1 combines with J gene TRBJ2-1, with TRBD2 identical over 11 bases. The CDR3 consists of 14 residues. J gave up 15 bases and V 3 bases, and 11 bases lay outside the gene matches. Germline CDR1 is SGHRS and CDR2 is YFSETQ. CDR3 DNA: TGCGCCAGCAGCTCAGTAGCGGGAGGGCCTTTTCGGTTCTTC. Amino acid sequence: CASSSVAGGPFRFF.

CDR3 in amino acids: CASGGSTDTQYF. The CDR3 region has the DNA TGTGCCAGCGGCGGGAGTACAGATACGCAGTATTTT. This chain joins TRBV25-1 and TRBJ2-3; 7 bases line up with TRBD2. The CDR3 covers 12 residues. V lost 8 bases, J lost 3 bases, and 2 bases stayed unmatched. Germline CDR1 is MGHDK and CDR2 is SYGVNS.

This chain links TRBV28 with TRBJ1-3, with D uncertain. From germline, CDR1 is MDHEN and CDR2 SYDVKM. V was clipped by 2 bases and J by 4 bases, with 6 bases between them. The CDR3 is made up of 13 amino acids. CDR3 nucleotides: TGTGCCAGCAGTTTAGCAGGAGGAAACACCATATATTTT. This translates into CASSLAGGNTIYF. Full variable domain (rest looked up from reference TRBV28 and TRBJ1-3): DVKVTQSSRYLVKRTGEKVFLECVQDMDHENMFWYRQDPGLGLRLIYFSYDVKMKEKGDIPEGYSVSREKKERFSLILESASTNQTSMYLCASSLAGGNTIYFGEGSWLTVV.

This clone was counted between two and nine times. The V and J genes are TRBV28 and TRBJ1-4, with D maybe TRBD1 (5 bases). The V and J ends lost 2 bases and 0 bases respectively, with 7 bases between them. CDR1 is MDHEN, CDR2 SYDVKM, per germline. The CDR3 runs to 15 residues. The CDR3 DNA is TGTGCCAGCAGTTTAGGGGCAACAACTAATGAAAAACTGTTTTTT. This sequence encodes CASSLGATTNEKLFF.

This chain links TRBV18 with TRBJ2-6, with no clear D. Germline V gene lookup returns CDR1 KGHSH and CDR2 LQKENI. The CDR3 covers 15 residues. V was cut by 1 base and J by 4 bases, with 8 bases left in between. This chain's CDR3 is CASSPLLGGANVLTF. CDR3 in DNA: TGTGCCAGCTCACCACTTTTAGGCGGGGCCAACGTCCTGACTTTC.

The chain uses TRBV7-7 and TRBJ1-1; D remains ambiguous. Germline lookup yields CDR1 SSHAT and CDR2 FNYEAQ (reference sequence). The CDR3 consists of 15 residues. In DNA, the CDR3 is TGTGCTCCCCTCTGGGTTCAATGGGATGACACTGAAGCTTTCTTT. This codes for CAPLWVQWDDTEAFF. The variable domain in full, completed from reference TRBV7-7 and TRBJ1-1, reads GAGVSQSPRYKVTKRGQDVTLRCDPISSHATLYWYQQALGQGPEFLTYFNYEAQPDKSGLPSDRFSAERPEGSISTLTIQRTEQRDSAMYRCAPLWVQWDDTEAFFGQGTRLTVV.

This clone was detected a few times. The chain uses TRBV5-1 and TRBJ1-4, with 9 bases matching TRBD1. The CDR3 totals 14 residues. Trimming removed 4 bases from V and 10 bases from J; junction bases left unmatched: 8. Looked up from germline, CDR1 is SGHRS and CDR2 is YFSETQ. The CDR3 DNA reads TGCGCCAGCAGCCGGGACAGGGAGGTTGGAAAACTGTTTTTT. It codes for CASSRDREVGKLFF.